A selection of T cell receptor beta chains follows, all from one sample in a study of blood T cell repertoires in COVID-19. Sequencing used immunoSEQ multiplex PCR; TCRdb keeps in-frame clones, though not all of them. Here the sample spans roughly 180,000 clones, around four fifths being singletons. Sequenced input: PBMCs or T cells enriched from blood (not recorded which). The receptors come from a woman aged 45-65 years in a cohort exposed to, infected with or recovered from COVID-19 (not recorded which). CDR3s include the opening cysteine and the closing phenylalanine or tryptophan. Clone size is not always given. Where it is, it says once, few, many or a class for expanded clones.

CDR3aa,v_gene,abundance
CASSLGVGVNYGYTF,TRBV7-2,once
CASSPTGGPSTDTQYF,TRBV27,NA
CASRRSTGGDEQFF,TRBV5-1,once
CASRTGGDEQFF,TRBV5-4,medium-sized
CASSLSGSSYNEQFF,TRBV7-3,NA
CASSPGSQATYEQYF,TRBV5-4,NA
CASSAQGREGTNNEKLFF,TRBV4-1,NA
CASSLSGREYEQYF,TRBV6-6,NA
CASSSEATGPYRYYGYTF,TRBV3-1/TRBV3-2,NA
CASSRRPGLITDTQYF,TRBV4-2,NA
CASGQSYSGNTIYF,TRBV2,NA
CASSQGTGGVGEQYF,TRBV4-3,few
CASRTTGSGEKLFF,TRBV4-1,NA
CASSLPTDVGLAVGTDTQYF,TRBV5-1,NA
CAISAELSYEQYF,TRBV10-3,NA
CASSQVPRKSEAFF,TRBV4-1,NA
CASSLVAGGTGELFF,TRBV11-3,NA
CASSPGQGAGEPQHF,TRBV3-1/TRBV3-2,NA
CASSQGTSAQETQYF,TRBV4-1,NA
CASSGTGIYEQYF,TRBV18,NA
CASAGSGATNEKLFF,TRBV2,NA
CASNEPGRGFPDTQYF,TRBV10-3,NA
CASSYSPGGNTEAFF,TRBV6-5,NA
CACGGGGSYEQYF,TRBV19,NA
CASSPGQTNGYTF,TRBV6-6,NA
CASSVGTGGRDEQYF,TRBV9,NA
CATSVGALNEQFF,TRBV24-1,NA
CASSPEGGQTPAGYTF,TRBV18,NA
CASSKGQGIHEQYF,TRBV7-2,NA
CASGLQSGEAFF,TRBV7-9,NA
CAWRDRGTYEQYF,TRBV30,few
CASSHPTLETQYF,TRBV4-1,NA